These 5 T cell receptor beta chains were all obtained from the same sample, sequenced in a study of CD8 T cells in ankylosing spondylitis. Each CDR3 protein is one row after TCRdb ran MiXCR on the 5' RACE reads. The sample consists of 30,000 to 40,000 distinct CDR3 sequences, over 9% of them appearing once. The sequenced sample was blood, either unsorted or a sorted T cell fraction (not recorded which). These receptors were taken from a male donor with ankylosing spondylitis or in good health (not recorded which).

In this sample, this clonotype turned up many times. The gene calls are TRBV29-1 and TRBJ1-3; TRBD1 is a possible D gene (6 bases). Trimming left V 4 bases short and J 2 bases short, with 9 bases between. The CDR3 length is 13 residues. Germline V gene data show CDR1 as SQVTM and CDR2 as ANQGSEA. CDR3 sequence (DNA): TGCAGCGTTGGTGGGGGCACTGGAAACACCATATATTTT. It yields the protein CSVGGGTGNTIYF.

This clonotype was counted ten times or more. V usage is TRBV19 and J usage is TRBJ1-3; no clear D gene. The CDR3 sequence is 17 residues long. Trimming shortened V by 0 bases and J by 2 bases, and 14 bases separated the two germline ends. CDR1 and CDR2 from the germline V gene are LNHDA and SQIVND (reference sequence). The CDR3 region is CASSIDQRRVTGNTIYF. The CDR3, as DNA: TGTGCCAGTAGTATAGATCAACGGCGGGTAACTGGAAACACCATATATTTT.

This chain connects TRBV20-1 to TRBJ2-1, with D maybe TRBD2 (5 bases). The V end lost 3 bases, the J end lost 0 bases, and 15 bases lay between the germline ends. Germline CDR1 and CDR2: DFQATT and SNEGSKA (reference sequence). This CDR3 spans 16 amino acids. The chain's CDR3 is CSASPPEASSYNEQFF. For the CDR3, the DNA is TGCAGTGCTAGCCCCCCGGAGGCCTCCTCCTACAATGAGCAGTTCTTC.

This clonotype came up many times. This CDR3 is CASSYTQGVPYEQYF. CDR3 in DNA: TGTGCCAGCAGTTATACCCAGGGAGTCCCCTACGAGCAGTACTTC. This rearrangement joins TRBV28 to TRBJ2-7; the D gene could be TRBD1 or TRBD2 (5 bases each). Germline CDR1 MDHEN, CDR2 SYDVKM. The CDR3 loop spans 15 amino acids. V shed 4 bases and J shed 2 bases, with 15 bases lying between them.

In this sample, this clonotype turned up many times. The chain joins TRBV18 to TRBJ2-2; weak D call: TRBD2 (5 bases). V dropped 0 bases and J dropped 8 bases, with 16 bases sitting between them. This CDR3 comprises 16 residues. Germline V gene data show CDR1 as KGHSH and CDR2 as LQKENI. Written as DNA, the CDR3 is TGTGCCAGCTCACCACCGAATACCCTCGGAGGTGGGGAGCTGTTTTTT. Its protein is CASSPPNTLGGGELFF.